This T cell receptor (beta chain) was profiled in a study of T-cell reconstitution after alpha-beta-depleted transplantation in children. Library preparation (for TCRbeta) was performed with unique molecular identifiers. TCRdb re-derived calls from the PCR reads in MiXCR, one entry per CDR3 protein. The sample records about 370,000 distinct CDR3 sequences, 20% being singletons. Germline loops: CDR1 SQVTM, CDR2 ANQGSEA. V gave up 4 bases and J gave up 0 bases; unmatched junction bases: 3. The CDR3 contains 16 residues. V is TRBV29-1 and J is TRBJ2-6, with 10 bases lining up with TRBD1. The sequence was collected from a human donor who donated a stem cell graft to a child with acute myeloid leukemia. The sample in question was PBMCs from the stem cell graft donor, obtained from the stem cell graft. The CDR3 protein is CSVAGTGDSGANVLTF. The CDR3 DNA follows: TGCAGCGTTGCCGGGACAGGGGACTCTGGGGCCAACGTCCTGACTTTC.